The T cell receptor (beta chain) described here comes from a study of CD8+CD57+ T cells in acquired aplastic anemia (dated by TCRdb to the late 2010s). About the full investigation: A mean of about 3.2 ug of DNA, ranging from roughly 0.17 to 30 ug, was extracted from sorted CD4+ and CD8+ cells. CD8+CD57+ expansion was defined as frequency above the mean frequency observed in healthy subjects. Beyond this particular receptor, the publication reports: CD8+ Simpson's diversity did not differ significantly between patients and healthy controls (P=0.060). About 30 CD8+ CDR3 sequences were found to be shared between patients and controls, but these sequences appeared to be highly expressed in patients and within the immunodominant clones of the patients.

Patients chosen for sequencing had shown expansion of CD8+CD57+ cells by flow cytometry. Every patient had severe acquired aplastic anemia, diagnosed using the International Study of Aplastic Anemia and Agranulocytosis and Camitta criteria. Patients had received no therapy at the time of blood sampling. In this study, sorted CD4+ and CD8+ T cells from the blood of healthy subjects and of severe aplastic anemia patients had their TCR repertoires deep-sequenced. Patients were enrolled in the USA under clinicaltrials.gov protocols 00001620, 01623167, 00001397, 00071045, 00081523 and 00961064. Ficoll-Paque density gradient centrifugation was used to isolate peripheral blood mononuclear cells. Before DNA was extracted, CD4+ and CD8+ T cells were sorted using either FACS or magnetic beads. Taken from cysteine to phenylalanine, the CDR3 has 15 residues. The CDR3 DNA has 45 bases and is translated from base 1. V is cut back by 1 base and J by 4 bases, with 6 bases in the junction unmatched. CDR1 MNHEY and CDR2 SMNVEV are derived from the germline V gene (reference sequence).

Genomic DNA served as template for TCR beta VDJ combination and CDR3 sequence profiling. An Illumina HiSeq 2000 was used for TCR repertoire sequencing. In the paper's pipeline: TRBV/TRBJ rearrangement plots, CDR3 size and DJ length profiles, and Simpson's diversity index were used to assess repertoires. The most abundant DNA sequence in the deep sequencing data was defined as the immunodominant clone. CDR3 amino acid sequences were screened for sharing across subjects and compared with published repertoires and the VDJdb database. TCRdb trimmed public reads at Q25 via fastp, called clones via MiXCR and kept in-frame beta chains. Every entry covers one CDR3 protein and lists the most common genes and DNA from its rows. The V and J calls and clone size are TCRdb's, not the authors'. This sample gives 95,000 to 150,000 distinct CDR3 sequences in total; approximately 50% of them show up just once. Around 29% of the sample comes from the top ten.

As regards this clonotype: The antigen this receptor binds is unknown. No much larger clone is present one base from it, and per-base qualities are unavailable.

Sequenced sample: sorted CD4+, CD8+, or CD8+CD57+ T cells (not recorded which) from PBMCs. The source is a human donor with aplastic anemia. Here the chain combines TRBV27 and TRBJ1-1; 7 bases in between match TRBD1. The CDR3 protein sequence reads: CASSLWVGQLTEAFF. The bases are TGTGCCAGCAGTTTATGGGTGGGACAGCTCACTGAAGCTTTCTTT.